Below are 32 T cell receptor beta chains sequenced from a single sample in a study of T cells after yellow fever vaccination. TCRdb reprocessed the 5' RACE reads via MiXCR and lists one record per CDR3 protein. The sample has about 170,000 distinct CDR3 sequences; approximately 11% are singletons. The sequenced sample was CD8+ T cells sorted from PBMCs, obtained 15 days after the yellow fever booster vaccination. The receptors here all came from a man in his late teens or twenties who received the YFV17D yellow fever vaccine.

V gene TRBV6-5 combines with J gene TRBJ1-5, with unresolved D. The germline V gene has CDR1 MNHEY and CDR2 SVGAGI. The CDR3 spans 13 residues. V was cut by 5 bases and J by 3 bases, with 8 bases left in between. The CDR3 is CASSPMANQPQHF. For the CDR3, the DNA is TGTGCCAGCAGTCCGATGGCCAATCAGCCCCAGCATTTT.

This clonotype came up a few times. The chain carries TRBV7-2 and TRBJ2-3; D is possibly TRBD2 (6 bases). Germline values: CDR1 SGHTA, CDR2 FQGNSA. This CDR3 contains 16 residues. V was pared by 1 base and J by 0 bases, with 11 bases between. The CDR3 loop reads CASSLVAGTSTDTQYF. CDR3 DNA: TGTGCCAGCAGCTTAGTCGCGGGGACTAGCACAGATACGCAGTATTTT.

This clonotype was seen a few times. The gene calls are TRBV24-1 and TRBJ2-3, with TRBD1 matching 11 bases. This CDR3 has 15 amino acids. The germline V gene encodes CDR1 KGHDR and CDR2 SFDVKD. V lost 4 bases, J lost 8 bases, and 7 bases stayed unmatched. As DNA, the CDR3 is TGTGCCACCAGTGACCGGACAGGGGGCGGAGGTACGCAGTATTTT. It specifies CATSDRTGGGGTQYF.

In this sample, this clonotype turned up a few times. The rearrangement uses TRBV4-3 and TRBJ1-1; D is ambiguous. V lost 2 bases, J lost 2 bases, and 15 bases lay in between. Germline values: CDR1 LGHNA, CDR2 YSLEER. The CDR3 is 16 amino acids. The CDR3 DNA follows: TGCGCCAGCAGCCAAAGATCCAGCAAAAATAACACTGAAGCTTTCTTT. As protein: CASSQRSSKNNTEAFF.

This clonotype was counted between two and nine times. The V call is TRBV15, the J call TRBJ2-6; TRBD1 aligns across 7 bases. V gave up 1 base and J gave up 0 bases; unmatched junction bases: 3. Germline V gives CDR1 LNHNV, CDR2 YYDKDF (reference sequence). The CDR3 spans 17 residues. The CDR3 protein is CATSRGQGYSGANVLTF. The CDR3 nucleotides are TGTGCCACCAGCAGAGGACAGGGCTACTCTGGGGCCAACGTCCTGACTTTC.

This clonotype has only a few counts. V usage is TRBV11-2 and J usage is TRBJ1-5; no clear D. Germline V CDR1 and CDR2: SGHAT, FQNNGV. V lost 6 bases to trimming and J lost 0 bases, with 12 bases between them. The CDR3 is made up of 15 amino acids. The DNA for the CDR3 is TGTGCCAGCAGTAAGGGTGGTAATAGCAATCAGCCCCAGCATTTT. It is translated as CASSKGGNSNQPQHF.

The chain is built from TRBV20-1 and TRBJ1-6, with TRBD1 as a possible D gene (5 bases). There are 13 residues in the CDR3. Trimming pared 1 base from V and 11 bases from J, leaving 12 bases between. In germline, CDR1 is DFQATT, CDR2 SNEGSKA (reference sequence). CDR3 sequence (DNA): TGCAGTGCTAGAGTGGGGGGAGTGGCACCCCTCCACTTT. Translated: CSARVGGVAPLHF.

This clonotype was counted only a few times. The chain uses TRBV15 and TRBJ1-2; 7 bases fit TRBD1. Looked up from germline, CDR1 is LNHNV and CDR2 is YYDKDF (reference sequence). The junction had 3 bases not matched to a gene; V was cut back by 1 base and J by 7 bases. This CDR3 comprises 13 residues. The CDR3 nucleotides read TGTGCCACCAGCAGAGGAACAGGGGCTGGCTACACCTTC. Its protein is CATSRGTGAGYTF.

This clonotype was observed a handful of times. The V and J genes are TRBV2 and TRBJ1-6; D might be TRBD1 (5 bases). Germline CDR1 is SNHLY and CDR2 is FYNNEI. This CDR3 spans 13 amino acids. V was cut by 6 bases and J by 8 bases, with 11 bases left in between. The CDR3 DNA reads TGTGCCAGCAGCCCCTGGGGGGATTCACCCCTCCACTTT. The encoded protein is CASSPWGDSPLHF.

This clonotype was seen ten or more times. The chain recombines TRBV12-3 or TRBV12-4 with TRBJ2-7; D is uncertain. V was shortened by 3 bases and J by 0 bases, with 6 bases between the two germline ends. This CDR3 has 13 amino acids. Here the CDR3 DNA reads TGTGCCAGCAGTTTTGCTGTCTCCTACGAGCAGTACTTC. It is translated as CASSFAVSYEQYF.

There are a few counts of this clonotype. The chain joins TRBV7-8 to TRBJ2-7, with a weak D call TRBD1 (6 bases). The CDR3 consists of 13 residues. From germline, CDR1 is SGHVS and CDR2 FQNEAQ. Between the trimmed V and J ends, which lost 2 bases and 4 bases, there was a span of 9 bases. CDR3 region: CASSLNTGYEQYF. For the CDR3, the DNA is TGTGCCAGCAGCTTAAACACAGGGTACGAGCAGTACTTC.

This clonotype was recorded at least ten times. The rearrangement joins TRBV4-1 to TRBJ2-3, with D perhaps matching TRBD1 (6 bases). CDR1 is MGHRA, CDR2 YSYEKL, per germline. The CDR3 totals 15 residues. Trimming shortened V by 1 base and J by 5 bases, and 13 bases separated the two germline ends. CDR3: CASSQVFRGGDTQYF. The CDR3 DNA is TGCGCCAGCAGCCAAGTTTTCCGAGGGGGAGATACGCAGTATTTT.

V is TRBV5-6 and J is TRBJ1-2; no reliable D call. V lost 0 bases to trimming and J lost 4 bases, with 10 bases between them. Germline assignment: CDR1 SGHDT and CDR2 YYEEEE. The CDR3 contains 14 residues. The CDR3 loop is CASSLGSSGYGYTF. CDR3 DNA: TGTGCCAGCAGCTTGGGATCCAGCGGCTATGGCTACACCTTC.

This chain links TRBV7-6 with TRBJ2-5; a weak D match, TRBD2 (5 bases). From germline, CDR1 is SGHVS and CDR2 FNYEAQ. CDR3 length equals 16 residues. The V end lost 3 bases, the J end lost 5 bases, and 19 bases lay between the germline ends. The CDR3 spells CASSFSSRDRGETQYF. The DNA of the CDR3 is TGTGCCAGCAGCTTTTCGAGTCGGGATAGAGGGGAGACCCAGTACTTC. Complete variable domain (other parts from reference TRBV7-6 and TRBJ2-5): GAGVSQSPRYKVTKRGQDVALRCDPISGHVSLYWYRQALGQGPEFLTYFNYEAQQDKSGLPNDRFSAERPEGSISTLTIQRTEQRDSAMYRCASSFSSRDRGETQYFGPGTRLLVL.

This clonotype has only a few counts. CDR3 protein: CASSLRATGRYGYTF. The CDR3 DNA reads as TGTGCCAGCAGCTTAAGGGCCACAGGGCGCTATGGCTACACCTTC. The V and J genes are TRBV7-8 and TRBJ1-2; a weak D match, TRBD1 (6 bases). The CDR3 runs to 15 residues. The V end was cut by 2 bases, the J end by 4 bases, with 14 bases between. Germline values: CDR1 SGHVS, CDR2 FQNEAQ.

The table lists this clonotype with a few counts. The DNA for the CDR3 is TGTGCCAGCAGCGTAGGGGGCAGCCCCTCCTACGAGCAGTACTTC. Protein product: CASSVGGSPSYEQYF. The chain couples TRBV9 to TRBJ2-7; a weak D match, TRBD1 (5 bases). The CDR3 is made up of 15 amino acids. CDR1 is SGDLS, CDR2 YYNGEE, per germline. V was clipped by 0 bases and J by 0 bases, with 10 bases between them.

This clonotype was detected many times. The chain couples TRBV11-2 to TRBJ1-2; D is possibly TRBD1 (5 bases). With 3 bases removed from V and 0 bases from J, the gap between germline ends came to 23 bases. This CDR3 has 19 amino acids. The V gene's germline CDR1 is SGHAT and CDR2 FQNNGV. The CDR3 nucleotides read TGTGCCAGCAGCTTTAACAGGCGATCCCACCTGGGGGCTAACTATGGCTACACCTTC. As protein: CASSFNRRSHLGANYGYTF.

This clonotype was seen only a few times. The J gene is TRBJ2-5, the V gene TRBV11-2; D gene ambiguous. This CDR3 is built from 13 residues. V was pared by 4 bases and J by 1 base, with 7 bases between. Germline V gene data show CDR1 as SGHAT and CDR2 as FQNNGV. CDR3 sequence reads: CASSYPGQETQYF. CDR3 DNA sequence: TGTGCCAGCAGCTACCCAGGCCAAGAGACCCAGTACTTC.

This rearrangement joins TRBV6-5 to TRBJ1-5; D is unresolved. There are 13 residues in the CDR3. Germline-derived CDR1 and CDR2 are MNHEY and SVGAGI. V was trimmed by 2 bases and J by 7 bases, leaving 9 bases between them. CDR3 nucleotide sequence: TGTGCCAGCAGTTACCTGATGGGGCAGCCCCAGCATTTT. This encodes CASSYLMGQPQHF.

This clonotype was observed a handful of times. The CDR3 DNA reads TGTGCCAGCAGCTACCCGGACAGGGGGCTCTACGAGCAGTACTTC. It yields the protein CASSYPDRGLYEQYF. This chain connects TRBV7-9 to TRBJ2-7, with 11 bases aligning to TRBD1. There are 15 residues in the CDR3. CDR1 SEHNR and CDR2 FQNEAQ come from the germline V gene (reference sequence). The junction had 5 bases not matched to a gene; V was cut back by 4 bases and J by 3 bases.

The chain couples TRBV7-8 to TRBJ2-1; TRBD2 is a possible D gene (5 bases). This CDR3 region has 16 residues. Per germline, CDR1 SGHVS and CDR2 FQNEAQ. Trimming took 5 bases from V and 2 from J, leaving 16 bases between them. CDR3 nucleotides: TGTGCCAGCAGCGCGTTGACTACCGGAGCCTACAATGAGCAGTTCTTC. Its protein product is CASSALTTGAYNEQFF.

This clonotype was counted between two and nine times. The V call is TRBV4-3, the J call TRBJ1-1; D unclear. The V end lost 4 bases, the J end lost 0 bases, and 9 bases lay between the germline ends. The CDR3 loop spans 14 amino acids. The germline V gene encodes CDR1 LGHNA and CDR2 YSLEER. This chain's CDR3 is CASSLSWMNTEAFF. The CDR3 DNA sequence: TGCGCCAGCAGCCTAAGCTGGATGAACACTGAAGCTTTCTTT.

This clonotype was detected a few times. V usage is TRBV6-5 and J usage is TRBJ2-7, with 8 bases identical to TRBD1. The V gene's germline CDR1 is MNHEY and CDR2 SVGAGI. Unmatched junction bases numbered 7, after V lost 2 bases and J lost 7 bases. The length of the CDR3 is 14 residues. CDR3 in DNA: TGTGCCAGCAGTTACGGGCAGGGGGCAGGGGAGCAGTACTTC. Translating gives CASSYGQGAGEQYF.

The chain joins TRBV2 to TRBJ2-2; D is perhaps TRBD2 (5 bases). V gave up 8 bases and J gave up 6 bases, with 10 bases separating them. Germline-derived CDR1 and CDR2 are SNHLY and FYNNEI. There are 12 residues in the CDR3. CDR3 in amino acids: CASLDGAGELFF. The CDR3 DNA is TGTGCCAGCCTTGACGGGGCCGGGGAGCTGTTTTTT.

The V and J genes are TRBV4-1 and TRBJ2-2; weak D call: TRBD2 (6 bases). The ends were cut back, 4 bases at V and 5 bases at J, with 17 bases in the middle. Germline CDR1 MGHRA, CDR2 YSYEKL. The length of the CDR3 is 16 residues. CDR3 sequence reads: CASSPSPSRGTGELFF. CDR3 DNA: TGCGCCAGCAGCCCGAGCCCCAGCCGGGGGACCGGGGAGCTGTTTTTT.

The DNA of the CDR3 is TGTGCCAGCAGCTTAAAGGCTCTTGGCACTGAAGCTTTCTTT. Its protein is CASSLKALGTEAFF. The chain employs TRBV7-6 and TRBJ1-1, with D unresolved. The V end lost 2 bases, the J end lost 4 bases, and 11 bases lay between the germline ends. CDR1 SGHVS and CDR2 FNYEAQ come from the germline V gene. The CDR3 is 14 residues long. Full variable domain (remainder filled in from reference TRBV7-6 and TRBJ1-1): GAGVSQSPRYKVTKRGQDVALRCDPISGHVSLYWYRQALGQGPEFLTYFNYEAQQDKSGLPNDRFSAERPEGSISTLTIQRTEQRDSAMYRCASSLKALGTEAFFGQGTRLTVV.

This clonotype showed up just a few times. The V and J genes are TRBV4-1 and TRBJ1-1; no clear D gene. The germline gives CDR1 MGHRA, CDR2 YSYEKL. CDR3 length: 15 amino acids. V was clipped by 0 bases and J by 4 bases, with 12 bases between them. The CDR3: CASSQDGDVATEAFF. In DNA, the CDR3 is TGCGCCAGCAGCCAAGATGGTGACGTCGCCACTGAAGCTTTCTTT.

This clonotype turned up a few times. The chain combines TRBV14 with TRBJ2-3; 12 positions agree with TRBD2. CDR1 is SGHDN, CDR2 FVKESK, per germline. V gave up 1 base and J gave up 1 base; unmatched junction bases: 3. The CDR3 covers 17 residues. CDR3 amino acids: CASSQARTSGGTDTQYF. CDR3 DNA: TGTGCCAGCAGCCAAGCACGGACTAGCGGGGGCACAGATACGCAGTATTTT.

V gene TRBV20-1 combines with J gene TRBJ2-7; no clear D gene. The CDR3 length is 13 residues. CDR1 and CDR2 from the germline V gene are DFQATT and SNEGSKA (reference sequence). In nucleotides, the CDR3 is TGCAGCGCTACTGGGGTGGGTCCCCACGAGCAGTACGTC. Translated, it gives CSATGVGPHEQYV.

This clonotype was detected only a few times. The chain couples TRBV24-1 to TRBJ2-3; maybe TRBD2 (5 bases). Trimming cost V 8 bases and J 2 bases, with 13 bases left between them. The CDR3 has 14 amino acids. Germline V CDR1 and CDR2: KGHDR, SFDVKD. In DNA, the CDR3 is TGTGCCACCAAGCGGAGCGGTTCCACAGATACGCAGTATTTT. Translating it yields CATKRSGSTDTQYF.

This chain links TRBV12-3 or TRBV12-4 with TRBJ1-1; D possibly corresponds to TRBD1 (5 bases). Trimming pared 3 bases from V and 1 base from J, leaving 12 bases between. CDR3 length equals 15 residues. The CDR3 DNA follows: TGTGCCAGCAGTTTGGGTTTGGGGGGGAACACTGAAGCTTTCTTT. Translating it yields CASSLGLGGNTEAFF.

J is TRBJ2-3 and V is TRBV9, with 13 nucleotides matching TRBD2. Germline trimming cut 0 bases from V and 7 bases from J; bases unmatched to any gene: 11. The CDR3 loop spans 18 amino acids. CDR1 and CDR2 (germline): SGDLS, YYNGEE. CDR3: CASSVGGVGTSGKHTQYF. CDR3 coding DNA: TGTGCCAGCAGCGTAGGAGGAGTGGGGACTAGCGGGAAACATACGCAGTATTTT.